This T cell receptor beta chain was sequenced for a study of cytomegalovirus exposure and HLA in healthy donors. Study results and limitations: Several of the most significant clusters appeared, in a later analysis, to be linked to common viral pathogens. The study flagged some 180 TCR beta chains as cytomegalovirus-associated. Within the data, a cluster of highly shared sequence variants was likely a sequencing artifact.

As to this clone: Its antigen is unidentified.

With 3 bases clipped from V and 1 base from J, the junction kept 5 bases outside the gene matches. The CDR3 has 15 residues. CDR1 SGHDN and CDR2 FVKESK come from the germline V gene. PCR used 60 Vbeta primers and 13 Jbeta primers. Clones were sequenced by immunoSEQ multiplex PCR, and TCRdb holds only the in-frame ones, with some missing. The repertoire consists of fewer than 200,000 clones, with around 80% occurring once and the leading ten covering 0.77%. The clonotype originates from a woman under 30 in good health and CMV-seronegative. The chain recombines TRBV14 with TRBJ1-2, with 7 positions matching TRBD1. Sequences were obtained from PBMCs. Here the CDR3 DNA reads TGTGCCAGCAGCCAGAGGGACAGCGGTAACTATGGCTACACCTTC. It yields the protein CASSQRDSGNYGYTF.